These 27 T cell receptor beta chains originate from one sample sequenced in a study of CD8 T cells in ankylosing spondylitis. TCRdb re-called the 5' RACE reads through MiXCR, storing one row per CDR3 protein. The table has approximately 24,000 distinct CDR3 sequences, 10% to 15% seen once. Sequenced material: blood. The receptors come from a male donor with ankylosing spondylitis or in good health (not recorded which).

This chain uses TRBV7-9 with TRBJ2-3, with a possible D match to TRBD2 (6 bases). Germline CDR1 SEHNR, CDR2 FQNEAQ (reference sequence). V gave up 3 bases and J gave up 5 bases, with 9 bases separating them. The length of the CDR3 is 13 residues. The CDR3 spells CASSLGGIDTQYF. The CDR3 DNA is TGTGCCAGCAGCTTGGGAGGAATAGATACGCAGTATTTT.

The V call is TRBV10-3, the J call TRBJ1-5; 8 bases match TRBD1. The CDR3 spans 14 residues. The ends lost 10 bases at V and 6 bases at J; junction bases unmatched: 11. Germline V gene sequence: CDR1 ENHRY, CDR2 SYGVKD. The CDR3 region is CATREDRGGQPQHF. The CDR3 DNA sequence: TGTGCCACCCGGGAAGACAGGGGTGGTCAGCCCCAGCATTTT.

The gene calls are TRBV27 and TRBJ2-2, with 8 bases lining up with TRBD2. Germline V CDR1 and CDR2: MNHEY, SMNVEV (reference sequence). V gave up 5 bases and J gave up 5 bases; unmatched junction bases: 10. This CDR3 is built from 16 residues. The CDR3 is CASSLHGLAKTGELFF. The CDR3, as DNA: TGTGCCAGCAGTCTCCACGGACTAGCAAAGACCGGGGAGCTGTTTTTT.

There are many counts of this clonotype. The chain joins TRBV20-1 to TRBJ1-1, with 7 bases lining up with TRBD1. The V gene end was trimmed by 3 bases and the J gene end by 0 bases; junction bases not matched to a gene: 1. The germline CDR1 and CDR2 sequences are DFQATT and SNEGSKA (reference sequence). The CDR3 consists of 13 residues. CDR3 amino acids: CSARTGMNTEAFF. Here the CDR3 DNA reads TGCAGTGCTAGGACAGGGATGAACACTGAAGCTTTCTTT.

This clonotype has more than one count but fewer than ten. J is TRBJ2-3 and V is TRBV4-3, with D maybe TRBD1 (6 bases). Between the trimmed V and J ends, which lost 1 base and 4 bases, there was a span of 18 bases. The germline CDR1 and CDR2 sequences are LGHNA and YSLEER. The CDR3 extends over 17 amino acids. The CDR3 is CASSQGFQGPGADTQYF. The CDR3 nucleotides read TGCGCCAGCAGCCAAGGTTTTCAGGGGCCAGGTGCAGATACGCAGTATTTT.

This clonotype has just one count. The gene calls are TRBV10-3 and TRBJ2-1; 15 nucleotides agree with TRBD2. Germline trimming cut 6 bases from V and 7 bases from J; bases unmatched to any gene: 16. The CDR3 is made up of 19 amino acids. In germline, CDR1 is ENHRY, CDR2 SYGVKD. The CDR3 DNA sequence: TGTGCCATCAGAAGGGCGGGACTAGCGGGAGGCGGCGACGCAAATGAGCAGTTCTTC. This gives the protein CAIRRAGLAGGGDANEQFF.

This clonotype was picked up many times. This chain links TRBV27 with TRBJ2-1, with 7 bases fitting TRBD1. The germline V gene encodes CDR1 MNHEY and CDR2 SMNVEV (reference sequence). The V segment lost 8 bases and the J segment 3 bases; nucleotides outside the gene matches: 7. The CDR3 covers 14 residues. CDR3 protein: CASGQTGIYNEQFF. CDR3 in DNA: TGTGCCAGCGGCCAGACAGGGATCTACAATGAGCAGTTCTTC.

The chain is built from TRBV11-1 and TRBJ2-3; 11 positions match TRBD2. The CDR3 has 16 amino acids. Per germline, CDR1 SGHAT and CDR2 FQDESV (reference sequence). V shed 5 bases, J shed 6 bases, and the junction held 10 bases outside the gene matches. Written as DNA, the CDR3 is TGTGCCAGCAGCCCGTCACTAGCGGGAGAGGGGGATACGCAGTATTTT. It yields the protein CASSPSLAGEGDTQYF.

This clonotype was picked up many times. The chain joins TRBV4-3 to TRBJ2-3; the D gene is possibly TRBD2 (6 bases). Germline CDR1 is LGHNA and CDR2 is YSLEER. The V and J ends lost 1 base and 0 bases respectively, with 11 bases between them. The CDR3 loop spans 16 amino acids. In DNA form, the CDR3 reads TGCGCCAGCAGCCAAGGTAGCGGAAGTAGCACAGATACGCAGTATTTT. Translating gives CASSQGSGSSTDTQYF.

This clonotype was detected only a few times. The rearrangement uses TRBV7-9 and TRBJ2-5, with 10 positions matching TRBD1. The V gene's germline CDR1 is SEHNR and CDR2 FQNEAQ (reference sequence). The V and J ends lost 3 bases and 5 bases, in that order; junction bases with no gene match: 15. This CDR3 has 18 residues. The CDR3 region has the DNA TGTGCCAGCAGCTTGAATCGGAACCGACAGGGGGCGGAGGAGACCCAGTACTTC. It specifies CASSLNRNRQGAEETQYF.

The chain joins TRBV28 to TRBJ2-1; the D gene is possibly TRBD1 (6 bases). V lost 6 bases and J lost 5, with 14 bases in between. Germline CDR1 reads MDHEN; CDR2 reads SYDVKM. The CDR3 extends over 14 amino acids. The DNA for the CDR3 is TGTGCCAGCAGCACCAGGGGTTACGACAATGAGCAGTTCTTC. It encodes CASSTRGYDNEQFF. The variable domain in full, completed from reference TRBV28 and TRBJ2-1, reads DVKVTQSSRYLVKRTGEKVFLECVQDMDHENMFWYRQDPGLGLRLIYFSYDVKMKEKGDIPEGYSVSREKKERFSLILESASTNQTSMYLCASSTRGYDNEQFFGPGTRLTVL.

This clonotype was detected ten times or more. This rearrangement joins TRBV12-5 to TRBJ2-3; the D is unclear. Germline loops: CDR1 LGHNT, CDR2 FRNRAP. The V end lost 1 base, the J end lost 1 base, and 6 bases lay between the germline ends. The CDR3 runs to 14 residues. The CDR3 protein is CASGLGKRTDTQYF. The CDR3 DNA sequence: TGTGCTAGTGGTTTGGGTAAACGCACAGATACGCAGTATTTT.

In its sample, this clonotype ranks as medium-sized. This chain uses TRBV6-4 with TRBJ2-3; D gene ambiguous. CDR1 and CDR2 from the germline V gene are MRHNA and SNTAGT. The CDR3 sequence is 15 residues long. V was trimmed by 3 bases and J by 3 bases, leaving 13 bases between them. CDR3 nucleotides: TGTGCCAGCAGTGAGGGCCAGCCCGGGACAGATACGCAGTATTTT. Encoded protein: CASSEGQPGTDTQYF.

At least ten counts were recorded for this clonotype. CDR3 DNA: TGCAGCGTTGACAGAACCATGAGCGGGAGTGATACGCAGTATTTT. Its protein is CSVDRTMSGSDTQYF. The chain has TRBV29-1 and TRBJ2-3; 8 nucleotides agree with TRBD2. The germline gives CDR1 SQVTM, CDR2 ANQGSEA. V dropped 3 bases and J dropped 6; count of bases not matched to a gene: 11. There are 15 residues in the CDR3.

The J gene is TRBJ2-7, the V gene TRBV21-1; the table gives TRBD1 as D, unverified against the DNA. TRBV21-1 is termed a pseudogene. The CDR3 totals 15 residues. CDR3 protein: CASSKCKTGTYEQYV. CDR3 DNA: TGTGCCAGCAGCAAATGTAAAACAGGAACCTACGAGCAGTACGTC.

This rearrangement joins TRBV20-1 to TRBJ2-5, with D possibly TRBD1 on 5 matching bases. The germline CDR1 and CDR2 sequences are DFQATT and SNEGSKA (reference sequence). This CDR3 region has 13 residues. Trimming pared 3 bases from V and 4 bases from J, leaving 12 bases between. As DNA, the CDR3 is TGCAGTGCTAGTCTAGGTCAGGGAGAGACCCAGTACTTC. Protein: CSASLGQGETQYF.

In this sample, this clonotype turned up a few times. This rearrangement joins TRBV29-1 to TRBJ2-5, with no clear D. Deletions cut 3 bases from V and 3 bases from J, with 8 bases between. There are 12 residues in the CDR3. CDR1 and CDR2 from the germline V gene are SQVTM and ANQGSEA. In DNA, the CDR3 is TGCAGCGTTGATCGCAAAAAAGAGACCCAGTACTTC. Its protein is CSVDRKKETQYF.

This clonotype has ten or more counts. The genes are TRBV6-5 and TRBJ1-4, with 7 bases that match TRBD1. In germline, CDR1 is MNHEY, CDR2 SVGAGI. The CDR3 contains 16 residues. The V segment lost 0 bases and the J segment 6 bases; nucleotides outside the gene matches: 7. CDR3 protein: CASSYSPGRGDEKLFF. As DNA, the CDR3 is TGTGCCAGCAGTTACTCCCCGGGCAGGGGGGATGAAAAACTGTTTTTT.

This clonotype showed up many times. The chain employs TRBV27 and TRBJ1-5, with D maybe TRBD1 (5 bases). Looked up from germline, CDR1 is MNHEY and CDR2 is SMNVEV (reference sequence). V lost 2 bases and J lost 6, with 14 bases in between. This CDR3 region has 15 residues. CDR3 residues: CASSLGATRGQPQHF. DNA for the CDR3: TGTGCCAGCAGTTTAGGGGCCACAAGAGGTCAGCCCCAGCATTTT.

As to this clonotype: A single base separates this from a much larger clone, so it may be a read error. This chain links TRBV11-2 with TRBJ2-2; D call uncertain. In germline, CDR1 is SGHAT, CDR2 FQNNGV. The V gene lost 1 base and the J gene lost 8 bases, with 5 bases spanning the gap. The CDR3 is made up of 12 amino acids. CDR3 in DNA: TGTGCCAGCAGCTTAGTAGTGGGGGAGCTGTTTTTT. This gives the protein CASSLVVGELFF.

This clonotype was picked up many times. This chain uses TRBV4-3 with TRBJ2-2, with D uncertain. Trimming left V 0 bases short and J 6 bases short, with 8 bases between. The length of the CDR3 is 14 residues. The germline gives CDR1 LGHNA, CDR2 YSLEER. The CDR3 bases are TGCGCCAGCAGCCAAGATATTGGACCCGGGGAGCTGTTTTTT. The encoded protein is CASSQDIGPGELFF.

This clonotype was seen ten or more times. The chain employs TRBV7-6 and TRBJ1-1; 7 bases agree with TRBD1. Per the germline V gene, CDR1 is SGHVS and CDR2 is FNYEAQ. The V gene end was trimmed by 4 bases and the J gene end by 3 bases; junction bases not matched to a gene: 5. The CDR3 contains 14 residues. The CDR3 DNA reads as TGTGCCAGCAGCTCGGGACAGCAGGACACTGAAGCTTTCTTT. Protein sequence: CASSSGQQDTEAFF.

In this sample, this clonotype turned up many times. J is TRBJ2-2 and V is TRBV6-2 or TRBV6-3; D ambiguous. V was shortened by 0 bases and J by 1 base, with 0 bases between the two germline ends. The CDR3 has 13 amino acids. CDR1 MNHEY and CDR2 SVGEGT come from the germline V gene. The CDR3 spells CASSYSNTGELFF. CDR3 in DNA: TGTGCCAGCAGTTACTCGAACACCGGGGAGCTGTTTTTT.

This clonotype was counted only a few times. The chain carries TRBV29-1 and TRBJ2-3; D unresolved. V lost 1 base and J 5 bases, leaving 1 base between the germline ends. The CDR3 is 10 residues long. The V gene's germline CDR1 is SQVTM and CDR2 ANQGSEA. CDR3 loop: CSVEGDTQYF. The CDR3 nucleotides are TGCAGCGTTGAAGGAGATACGCAGTATTTT.

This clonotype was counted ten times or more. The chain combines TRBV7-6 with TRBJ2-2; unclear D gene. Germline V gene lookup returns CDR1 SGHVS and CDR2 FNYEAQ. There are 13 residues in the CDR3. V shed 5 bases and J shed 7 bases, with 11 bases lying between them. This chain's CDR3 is CASSLPTSGELFF. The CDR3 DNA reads TGTGCCAGCAGCCTACCGACGAGCGGGGAGCTGTTTTTT.

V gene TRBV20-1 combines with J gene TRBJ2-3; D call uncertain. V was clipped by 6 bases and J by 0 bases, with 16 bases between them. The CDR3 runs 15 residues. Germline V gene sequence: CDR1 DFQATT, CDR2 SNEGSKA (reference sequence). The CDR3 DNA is TGCAGTGCCGGAACCCTTTCAACTAGCACAGATACGCAGTATTTT. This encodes CSAGTLSTSTDTQYF.

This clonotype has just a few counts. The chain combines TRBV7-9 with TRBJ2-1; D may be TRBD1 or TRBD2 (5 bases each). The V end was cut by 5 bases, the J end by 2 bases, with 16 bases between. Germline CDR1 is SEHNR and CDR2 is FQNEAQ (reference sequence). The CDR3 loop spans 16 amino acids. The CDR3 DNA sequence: TGTGCCAGCAGCATAGGGACGCTAAGGCCCTACAATGAGCAGTTCTTC. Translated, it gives CASSIGTLRPYNEQFF.